This T cell receptor (beta chain) is from a study of Graves' ophthalmopathy and Graves' hyperthyroidism. Regarding the study as a whole: Among thyroid clonotypes expanded above 0.001 frequency, most also appeared in blood.

Amplifying from RNA transcripts, the study obtained TCR beta CDR3 regions. A first-round RT-PCR used HTBI primers, followed by a second-round multiplex PCR. TCRdb used MiXCR to reprocess the multiplex PCR reads, holding one entry per CDR3 protein. The sample records hundreds of thousands of distinct CDR3 sequences, around 50% being singletons. Other autoimmune diseases, uncontrolled infections, pregnancy or lactation excluded patients from enrollment. The evidence that diagnosis relied on was clinical symptoms, serum thyroxine, TRAb, thyroid ultrasound and orbital computed tomography. This CDR3 region has 12 residues. Germline V gives CDR1 LNHDA, CDR2 SQIVND (reference sequence). Between the trimmed V and J ends, which lost 7 bases and 6 bases, there was a span of 12 bases. In its sample, this clonotype was seen a few times. Antigen specificity is unknown.

V is TRBV19 and J is TRBJ1-1; D is uncertain. The clonotype comes from an adult man with Graves' ophthalmopathy. Sequences were obtained from peripheral blood. This chain's CDR3 is CASMPGGAEAFF. CDR3 sequence (DNA): TGTGCCAGTATGCCAGGCGGGGCTGAAGCTTTCTTT.